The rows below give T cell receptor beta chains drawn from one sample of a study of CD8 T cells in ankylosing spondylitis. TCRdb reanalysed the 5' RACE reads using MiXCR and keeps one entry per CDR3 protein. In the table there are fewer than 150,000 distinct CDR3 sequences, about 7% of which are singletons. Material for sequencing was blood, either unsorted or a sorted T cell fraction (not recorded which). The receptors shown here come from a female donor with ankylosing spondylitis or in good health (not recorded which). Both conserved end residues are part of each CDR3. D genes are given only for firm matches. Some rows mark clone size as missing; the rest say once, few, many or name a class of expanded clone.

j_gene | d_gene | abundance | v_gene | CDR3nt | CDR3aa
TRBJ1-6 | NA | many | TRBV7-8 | TGTGCCAGCAGCGGCCTTCGGGGGGACGATTCACCCCTCCACTTT | CASSGLRGDDSPLHF
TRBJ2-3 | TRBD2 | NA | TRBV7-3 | TGTGCCAGCAGCTCAGGGACTAGCGGCACAGATACGCAGTATTTT | CASSSGTSGTDTQYF
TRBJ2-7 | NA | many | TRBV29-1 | TGCAGCGTTTTGAGGGGGGAGTACGAGCAGTACTTC | CSVLRGEYEQYF
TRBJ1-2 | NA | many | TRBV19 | TGTGCCAGTAGTCCAGGGAACTATGGCTACACCTTC | CASSPGNYGYTF
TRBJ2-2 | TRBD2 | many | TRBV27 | TGTGCCAGCAGTTCAGAGCGGGGTTGGGGGACCGGGGAGCTGTTTTTT | CASSSERGWGTGELFF
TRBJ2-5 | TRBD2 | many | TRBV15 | TGTGCCACCAGCAGAGTGGGAGGGGAGGAGGAGACCCAGTACTTC | CATSRVGGEEETQYF
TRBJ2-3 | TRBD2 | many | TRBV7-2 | TGTGCCAGCAGCCCCGGACTAGTTACAGATACGCAGTATTTT | CASSPGLVTDTQYF
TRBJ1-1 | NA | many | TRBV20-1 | TGCAGTGCTAGAGAAGCAAAGGAGGGGACTGAAGCTTTCTTT | CSAREAKEGTEAFF
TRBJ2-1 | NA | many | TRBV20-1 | TGCAGTGCTAGAGATTTCAATCCCGACAGGAGACATATCCAGCAGTTCTTC | CSARDFNPDRRHIQQFF
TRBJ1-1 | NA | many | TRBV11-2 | TGTGCCAGCAGCCCGCACAGGGAGATGAACACTGAAGCTTTCTTT | CASSPHREMNTEAFF
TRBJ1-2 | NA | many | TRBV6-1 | TGTGCCAGCAGTCCAACGCGAGGGGGCTATGGCTACACCTTC | CASSPTRGGYGYTF
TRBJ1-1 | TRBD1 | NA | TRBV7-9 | TGTGCCAGCAGCTTGGGAGGCAGGGGGCTAGAGTCTGAAGCTTTCTTT | CASSLGGRGLESEAFF
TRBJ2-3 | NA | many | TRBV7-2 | TGTGCCAGCAGCCCCCAGGGAACCCGCACAGATACGCAGTATTTT | CASSPQGTRTDTQYF
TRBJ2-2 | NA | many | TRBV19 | TGTGCCAGTAGTATGGCGAATTCGAACACCGGGGAGCTGTTTTTT | CASSMANSNTGELFF
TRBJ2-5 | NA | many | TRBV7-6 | TGTGCCAGCAGCTTATCTCAGGGTGCTGGGACCCAGTACTTC | CASSLSQGAGTQYF
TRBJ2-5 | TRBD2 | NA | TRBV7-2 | TGTGCCAGCAGCATCCGACTAGCGAAAGAGACCCAGTACTTC | CASSIRLAKETQYF
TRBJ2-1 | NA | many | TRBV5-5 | TGTGCCAGCAGCTTTCGACAATCCTACAATGAGCAGTTCTTC | CASSFRQSYNEQFF
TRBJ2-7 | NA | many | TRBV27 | TGTGCCAGCAGTTTACCCGGTGGGACCCGCGAGGACGAGCAGTACTTC | CASSLPGGTREDEQYF
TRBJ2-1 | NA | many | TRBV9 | TGTGCCAGCAGCTCAACGAACAATGAGCAGTTCTTC | CASSSTNNEQFF
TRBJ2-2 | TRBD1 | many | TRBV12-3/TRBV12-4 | TGTGCCAGCAGACCAGGGGGTACCGGGGAGCTGTTTTTT | CASRPGGTGELFF
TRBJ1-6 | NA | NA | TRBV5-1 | TGCGCCAGCAGCTTGGAGGCAGTAAATTCACCCCTCCACTTT | CASSLEAVNSPLHF
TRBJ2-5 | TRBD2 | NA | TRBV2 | TGTACCTGCAGTCCGCTGACTAGCGGGGGGCTAAGGGGGGAGACCCAGTACTTC | CTCSPLTSGGLRGETQYF
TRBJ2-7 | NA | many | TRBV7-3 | TGTGCCAGCAGCCCCGCAGGGGTCGAGCAGTACTTC | CASSPAGVEQYF
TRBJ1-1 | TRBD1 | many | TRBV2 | TGTGCCAGCAGTGATGGACAGGGTCCGAACACTGAAGCTTTCTTT | CASSDGQGPNTEAFF
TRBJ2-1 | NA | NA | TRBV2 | TGTGCCAGCAGACAGGAGGCTAACAATGAGCAGTTCTTC | CASRQEANNEQFF
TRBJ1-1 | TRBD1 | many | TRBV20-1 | TGCAGTGCTAGACCGGGGACAGGCTTTGAAGCTTTCTTT | CSARPGTGFEAFF
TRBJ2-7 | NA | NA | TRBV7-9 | TGTGCCAGCAGCGAGAACTACGAGCAGTACTTC | CASSENYEQYF
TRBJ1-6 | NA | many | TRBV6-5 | TGTGCCAGCAGTTACCCAAATTCACCCCTCCACTTT | CASSYPNSPLHF
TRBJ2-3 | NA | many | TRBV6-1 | TGTGCCAGCAGTGCGCCGGGACTTCCAAGTAGCACAGATACGCAGTATTTT | CASSAPGLPSSTDTQYF
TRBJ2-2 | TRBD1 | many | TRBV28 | TGTGCCAGCAGTACCCCGGGACAGGGAGCCCCCGGGGAGCTGTTTTTT | CASSTPGQGAPGELFF
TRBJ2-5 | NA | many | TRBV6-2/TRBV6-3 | TGTGCCAGCAGGCGTGACTACTCGGGGACCCAGTACTTC | CASRRDYSGTQYF
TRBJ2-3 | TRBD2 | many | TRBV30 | TGTGCCTGGAAGCGTAGCGGGGAAAGGCAGTATTTT | CAWKRSGERQYF
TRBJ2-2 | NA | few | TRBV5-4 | TGTGCCAGCAGCTTAGGGGCGCGGCGGTCCACCGGGGAGCTGTTTTTT | CASSLGARRSTGELFF
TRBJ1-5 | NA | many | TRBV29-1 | TGCAGCGTTCGAGAGGCCGGGAGATTTCAGCCCCAGCATTTT | CSVREAGRFQPQHF
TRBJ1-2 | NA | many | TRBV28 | TGTGCCAGCAGTTTACTTGTGGGATCTAACTATGGCTACACCTTC | CASSLLVGSNYGYTF
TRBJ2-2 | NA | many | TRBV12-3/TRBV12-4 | TGTGCCAGCAGTTTCCCCAACACCGGGGAGCTGTTTTTT | CASSFPNTGELFF
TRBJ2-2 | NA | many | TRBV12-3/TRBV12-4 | TGTGCCAGCCAGGGGATAGCCGGGGAGCTGTTTTTT | CASQGIAGELFF
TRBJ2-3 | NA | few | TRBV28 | TGTGCCAGCACCTTGGAAGGGTACACAGATACGCAGTATTTT | CASTLEGYTDTQYF
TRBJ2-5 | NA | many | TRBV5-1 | TGCGCCAGCAGCTTTCGAGATTTCGAGACCCAGTACTTC | CASSFRDFETQYF
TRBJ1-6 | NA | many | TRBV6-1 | TGTGCCAGCAGGGAACAGAATAATTCACCCCTCCACTTT | CASREQNNSPLHF
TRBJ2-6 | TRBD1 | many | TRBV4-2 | TGTGCCAGCAGCCAGACCGGGACAGTGAGCTCTGGGGCCAACGTCCTGACTTTC | CASSQTGTVSSGANVLTF
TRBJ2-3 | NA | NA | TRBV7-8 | TGTGCCAGCAGCTTAGTAATCCCCTTAGGGGCAGATACGCAGTATTTT | CASSLVIPLGADTQYF
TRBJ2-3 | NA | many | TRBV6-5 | TGTGCCAGCAGTTACTCCCAGGGGGGAGATACGCAGTATTTT | CASSYSQGGDTQYF
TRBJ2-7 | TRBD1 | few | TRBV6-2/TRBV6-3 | TGTGCCAGCAGCCCGGACAGGGGAAGGTACGAGCAGTACTTC | CASSPDRGRYEQYF
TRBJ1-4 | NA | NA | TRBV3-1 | TGCGCCAGCAGCATACGGGCCGCGGGAGCTAATGCAAAACTGTTTTTT | CASSIRAAGANAKLFF
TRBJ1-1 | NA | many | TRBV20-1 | TGCAGTGCTAGAGGCAGGGCCTACACTGAAGCTTTCTTT | CSARGRAYTEAFF
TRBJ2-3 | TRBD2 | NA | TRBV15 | TGTGCCACCAGCAGAGCGGGGGGGAGTGATACGCAGTATTTT | CATSRAGGSDTQYF
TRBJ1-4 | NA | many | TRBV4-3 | TGCGCCAGCAGCCAAGTGGGGGGGAGTAATGAAAAACTGTTTTTT | CASSQVGGSNEKLFF